This T cell receptor (beta chain) originates from a study of blood T cell repertoires in COVID-19. Study as a whole: T cells, B-cell-depleted T cells, or PBMCs provided the cDNA or gDNA that served as material.

Some clones are missing from TCRdb's copy, which holds only in-frame ones; the method was immunoSEQ multiplex PCR. In the table there are fewer than 85,000 clones, 70% to 75% of which are singletons. Germline CDR1 reads SGHDN; CDR2 reads FVKESK. The CDR3 contains 16 residues. The V and J ends lost 4 bases and 12 bases respectively, with 24 bases between them. The sequencing input was peripheral blood. This chain links TRBV14 with TRBJ1-4; tentatively, D is TRBD1 (6 bases). The receptor was isolated from a woman between 70 and 85 years old with acute or convalescent COVID-19. CDR3 DNA sequence: TGTGCCAGCAGCCGAGACGGCGGGGGCTCTGAATTTCAACTGTTTTTT. It is translated as CASSRDGGGSEFQLFF.